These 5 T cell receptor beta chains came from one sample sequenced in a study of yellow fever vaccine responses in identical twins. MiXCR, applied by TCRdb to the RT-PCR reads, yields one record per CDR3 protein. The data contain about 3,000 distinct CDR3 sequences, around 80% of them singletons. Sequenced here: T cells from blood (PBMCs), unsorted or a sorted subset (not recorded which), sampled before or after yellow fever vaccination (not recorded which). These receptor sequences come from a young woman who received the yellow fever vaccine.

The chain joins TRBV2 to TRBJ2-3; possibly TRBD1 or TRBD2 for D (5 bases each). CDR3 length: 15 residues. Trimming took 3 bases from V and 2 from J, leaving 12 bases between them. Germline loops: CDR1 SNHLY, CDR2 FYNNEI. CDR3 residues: CASSDPGTATDTQYF. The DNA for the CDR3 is TGTGCCAGCAGTGATCCGGGGACGGCCACAGATACGCAGTATTTT. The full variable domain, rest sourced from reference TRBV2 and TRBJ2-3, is EPEVTQTPSHQVTQMGQEVILRCVPISNHLYFYWYRQILGQKVEFLVSFYNNEISEKSEIFDDQFSVERPDGSNFTLKIRSTKLEDSAMYFCASSDPGTATDTQYFGPGTRLTVL.

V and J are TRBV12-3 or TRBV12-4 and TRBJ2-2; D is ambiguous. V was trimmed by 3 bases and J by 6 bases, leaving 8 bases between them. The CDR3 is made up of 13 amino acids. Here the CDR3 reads CASSLNSPGELFF. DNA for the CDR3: TGTGCCAGCAGTTTGAACAGTCCCGGGGAGCTGTTTTTT.

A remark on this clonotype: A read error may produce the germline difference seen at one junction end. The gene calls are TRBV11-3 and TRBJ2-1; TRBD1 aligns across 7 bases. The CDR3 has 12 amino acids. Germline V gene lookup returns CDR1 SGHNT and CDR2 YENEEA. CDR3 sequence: CASSVEGQEQFF. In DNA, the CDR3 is TGTGCCAGCAGCGTAGAGGGACAGGAGCAGTTCTTC. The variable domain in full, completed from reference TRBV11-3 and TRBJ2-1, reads EAGVVQSPRYKIIEKKQPVAFWCNPISGHNTLYWYLQNLGQGPELLIRYENEEAVDDSQLPKDRFSAERLKGVDSTLKIQPAELGDSAVYLCASSVEGQEQFFGPGTRLTVL.

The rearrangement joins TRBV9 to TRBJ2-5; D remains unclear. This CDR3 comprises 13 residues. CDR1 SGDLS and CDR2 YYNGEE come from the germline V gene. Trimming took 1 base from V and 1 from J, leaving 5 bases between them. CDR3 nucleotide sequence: TGTGCCAGCAGCGTATCCCCCCAAGAGACCCAGTACTTC. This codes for CASSVSPQETQYF.

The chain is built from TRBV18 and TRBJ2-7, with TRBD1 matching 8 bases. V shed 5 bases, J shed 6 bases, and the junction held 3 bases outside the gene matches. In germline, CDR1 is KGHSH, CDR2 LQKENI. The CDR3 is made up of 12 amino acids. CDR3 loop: CASSSQGGEQYF. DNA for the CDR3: TGTGCCAGCTCATCACAGGGGGGCGAGCAGTACTTC.